A selection of T cell receptor beta chains follows, all from one sample in a study of response to subunit inactivated influenza vaccine. MiXCR, applied by TCRdb to the RT-PCR reads, yields one record per CDR3 protein. This sample has 430,000 or so distinct CDR3 sequences, with 9.5% to 13% found just once. This sample comprised PBMCs from blood, obtained 35 to 45 days after vaccination. These receptors were collected from a man in his fifties or sixties who received an inactivated influenza vaccine. CDR3s include the opening cysteine and the closing phenylalanine or tryptophan. Fields, in order: V gene, D gene, J gene, clone size, CDR3 DNA, CDR3 protein. A D gene is named only where the DNA matches it firmly. The size field is filled for only some rows; it gives once, few, many or a size class.

v_call: TRBV7-9
d_call: .
j_call: TRBJ1-1
clone_size: .
cdr3_nt: TGTGCCAGCAGCTTAGATAGCGGTTTCACTGAAGCTTTCTTT
cdr3_aa: CASSLDSGFTEAFF

v_call: TRBV3-1
d_call: .
j_call: TRBJ2-2
clone_size: .
cdr3_nt: TGTGCCAGCAGCCAAAGACGCTCATTGAACACCGGGGAGCTGTTTTTT
cdr3_aa: CASSQRRSLNTGELFF

v_call: TRBV5-4
d_call: .
j_call: TRBJ2-6
clone_size: few
cdr3_nt: TGTGCCAGCAGCTTAGTAGGAGGCGGCAGCACATCCTCTGGGGCCAACGTCCTGACTTTC
cdr3_aa: CASSLVGGGSTSSGANVLTF

v_call: TRBV5-6
d_call: .
j_call: TRBJ2-1
clone_size: few
cdr3_nt: TGTGCCAGCAGCGGGGCGCGCAGGGCTAATGAGCAGTTCTTC
cdr3_aa: CASSGARRANEQFF

v_call: TRBV5-1
d_call: .
j_call: TRBJ2-1
clone_size: .
cdr3_nt: TGCGCCAGCAGCTTGATCCCCCTCAGAGGGGAAGGCCACAATGAGCAGTTCTTC
cdr3_aa: CASSLIPLRGEGHNEQFF

v_call: TRBV12-3/TRBV12-4
d_call: .
j_call: TRBJ2-2
clone_size: few
cdr3_nt: TGTGCCAGCAGTTTTGGGGGGGCAGGAACCGGGGAGCTGTTTTTT
cdr3_aa: CASSFGGAGTGELFF

v_call: TRBV7-9
d_call: .
j_call: TRBJ2-7
clone_size: .
cdr3_nt: TGTGCCAGCAGCACCCCGGGGCCGGGCGAGCAGTACTTC
cdr3_aa: CASSTPGPGEQYF

v_call: TRBV20-1
d_call: TRBD2
j_call: TRBJ2-7
clone_size: few
cdr3_nt: TGCTGTGCTAGTCGGTTCGGGGTAGCGGGAGTACCATACGAGCAGTACTTC
cdr3_aa: CCASRFGVAGVPYEQYF

v_call: TRBV5-1
d_call: TRBD1
j_call: TRBJ2-5
clone_size: .
cdr3_nt: TGCGCCAGCAGCACTACCGGGACAGGCGAGACCCAGTACTTC
cdr3_aa: CASSTTGTGETQYF

v_call: TRBV7-9
d_call: .
j_call: TRBJ2-7
clone_size: few
cdr3_nt: TGTGCCAGCAGCTTTGACCCGCGGGAGCAGTACTTC
cdr3_aa: CASSFDPREQYF

v_call: TRBV7-2
d_call: TRBD1
j_call: TRBJ1-5
clone_size: many
cdr3_nt: TGTGCCAGCAGCTTAGCCGGGACAGGAATCAATCAGCCCCAGCATTTT
cdr3_aa: CASSLAGTGINQPQHF

v_call: TRBV5-1
d_call: TRBD2
j_call: TRBJ2-2
clone_size: .
cdr3_nt: TGCGCCAGCAGCTTGGCTTCCAGCGGGAAGGCCGGGGAGCTGTTTTTT
cdr3_aa: CASSLASSGKAGELFF

v_call: TRBV12-3/TRBV12-4
d_call: .
j_call: TRBJ1-5
clone_size: many
cdr3_nt: TGTGCCAGCAGTTTAGGTTCCAGGGCCGAAGGTCAGCCCCAGCATTTT
cdr3_aa: CASSLGSRAEGQPQHF

v_call: TRBV4-3
d_call: .
j_call: TRBJ2-1
clone_size: few
cdr3_nt: TGCGCCAGCAGCCAAGAGGCAGGATGGGAGCAGTTCTTC
cdr3_aa: CASSQEAGWEQFF

v_call: TRBV12-3/TRBV12-4
d_call: .
j_call: TRBJ2-7
clone_size: .
cdr3_nt: TGTGCCAGCAGTTTTGGGCAGGAGGCCTACGAGCAGTACTTC
cdr3_aa: CASSFGQEAYEQYF

v_call: TRBV24-1
d_call: TRBD1
j_call: TRBJ1-2
clone_size: few
cdr3_nt: TGTGCCACCGCTCGGACAGGGGGCGAGTTCAATGGCTACACCTTC
cdr3_aa: CATARTGGEFNGYTF

v_call: TRBV20-1
d_call: TRBD2
j_call: TRBJ2-3
clone_size: .
cdr3_nt: TGCAGTGCTAGCAGCGGGGACGAAAATACGCAGTATTTT
cdr3_aa: CSASSGDENTQYF

v_call: TRBV7-3
d_call: .
j_call: TRBJ2-3
clone_size: many
cdr3_nt: TGTGCCAGCAGCCCACATATTGGGACAGATACGCAGTATTTT
cdr3_aa: CASSPHIGTDTQYF

v_call: TRBV12-3/TRBV12-4
d_call: .
j_call: TRBJ2-2
clone_size: .
cdr3_nt: TGTGCCAGCAGTTCCGGGGGATCCGGGGAGCTGTTTTTT
cdr3_aa: CASSSGGSGELFF

v_call: TRBV6-1
d_call: .
j_call: TRBJ2-5
clone_size: few
cdr3_nt: TGTGCCAGCAGCCGAACGGGAAACAGTTTGGGCATCCAAGAGACCCAGTACTTC
cdr3_aa: CASSRTGNSLGIQETQYF

v_call: TRBV7-9
d_call: TRBD2
j_call: TRBJ2-1
clone_size: .
cdr3_nt: TGTGCCTCCCACCTAGCGGGGTCCTACAATGAGCAGTTCTTC
cdr3_aa: CASHLAGSYNEQFF

v_call: TRBV6-5
d_call: TRBD1
j_call: TRBJ1-5
clone_size: many
cdr3_nt: TGTGCCAGCAGTTACGGACAGGGAAATTTACAGCCCCAGCATTTT
cdr3_aa: CASSYGQGNLQPQHF

v_call: TRBV9
d_call: TRBD2
j_call: TRBJ2-3
clone_size: .
cdr3_nt: TGTGCCAGCAGCGTAGTTAGCGGGATTCTTCCGGATACGCAGTATTTT
cdr3_aa: CASSVVSGILPDTQYF

v_call: TRBV30
d_call: .
j_call: TRBJ2-1
clone_size: few
cdr3_nt: TGTGCCTGGAGCGGGGGAGGTGAGCAGTTCTTC
cdr3_aa: CAWSGGGEQFF

v_call: TRBV29-1
d_call: .
j_call: TRBJ1-2
clone_size: few
cdr3_nt: TGCAGCGTCTCCCCGGGAACAGACTTTAACTATGGCTACACCTTC
cdr3_aa: CSVSPGTDFNYGYTF

v_call: TRBV20-1
d_call: .
j_call: TRBJ1-6
clone_size: few
cdr3_nt: TGCAGTGCTAGAACTCTCCAAGGGCAGATTAATTCACCCCTCCACTTT
cdr3_aa: CSARTLQGQINSPLHF

v_call: TRBV7-9
d_call: .
j_call: TRBJ2-5
clone_size: few
cdr3_nt: TGTGCCAGCAGCTTTAGGACAGTCGGGGCAGAGACCCAGTACTTC
cdr3_aa: CASSFRTVGAETQYF

v_call: TRBV25-1
d_call: .
j_call: TRBJ2-2
clone_size: few
cdr3_nt: TGTGCCAGCAGTGGGGTTTATCCTTTCGGATCCGAGGAGCTGTTTTTT
cdr3_aa: CASSGVYPFGSEELFF

v_call: TRBV29-1
d_call: .
j_call: TRBJ2-5
clone_size: .
cdr3_nt: TGCAGCGTTGAATCTTGGCAGGGACTTTTTTGGACCCAGTACTTC
cdr3_aa: CSVESWQGLFWTQYF

v_call: TRBV12-3/TRBV12-4
d_call: .
j_call: TRBJ1-6
clone_size: many
cdr3_nt: TGTGCCAGCACCCTAGATGCCGGATTTAATTCACCCCTCCACTTT
cdr3_aa: CASTLDAGFNSPLHF

v_call: TRBV10-2
d_call: TRBD2
j_call: TRBJ2-3
clone_size: many
cdr3_nt: TGCGCCAGCAGAGGAGCGGGGGCCTTCACAGATACGCAGTATTTT
cdr3_aa: CASRGAGAFTDTQYF

v_call: TRBV2
d_call: TRBD2
j_call: TRBJ2-1
clone_size: few
cdr3_nt: TGTGCCAGCAGTGATCTAGCGGGGCACAATGAGCAGTTCTTC
cdr3_aa: CASSDLAGHNEQFF

v_call: TRBV11-2
d_call: TRBD1
j_call: TRBJ2-3
clone_size: few
cdr3_nt: TGTGCCAGCAGCACAGGGGTTAGGGTCACAGATACGCAGTATTTT
cdr3_aa: CASSTGVRVTDTQYF

v_call: TRBV6-2/TRBV6-3
d_call: .
j_call: TRBJ2-1
clone_size: many
cdr3_nt: TGTGCCAGCATCCCCGCGAGCGGTTCCTACAATGAGCAGTTCTTC
cdr3_aa: CASIPASGSYNEQFF

v_call: TRBV15
d_call: TRBD2
j_call: TRBJ2-3
clone_size: many
cdr3_nt: TGTGCCACCAGCAGAGACGGACTAGTGACAGATACGCAGTATTTT
cdr3_aa: CATSRDGLVTDTQYF

v_call: TRBV6-2/TRBV6-3
d_call: .
j_call: TRBJ2-7
clone_size: .
cdr3_nt: TGTGCCAGCAGTTCAGAGTACCCAGCGAGGGAGCAGTACTTC
cdr3_aa: CASSSEYPAREQYF

v_call: TRBV12-3/TRBV12-4
d_call: .
j_call: TRBJ2-4
clone_size: many
cdr3_nt: TGTGCCAGCAGTTTATTCGAAGGGGACATTCAGTACTTC
cdr3_aa: CASSLFEGDIQYF

v_call: TRBV7-7
d_call: TRBD2
j_call: TRBJ2-1
clone_size: few
cdr3_nt: TGTGCCAGCAGCCCGGGGACGGGAGGGGGCAATGAGCAGTTCTTC
cdr3_aa: CASSPGTGGGNEQFF

v_call: TRBV11-2
d_call: TRBD2
j_call: TRBJ2-2
clone_size: many
cdr3_nt: TGTGCCAGCAGCTTCCTGGGCGGGAGGGCCGTATGGGAGCTGTTTTTT
cdr3_aa: CASSFLGGRAVWELFF

v_call: TRBV20-1
d_call: .
j_call: TRBJ2-3
clone_size: few
cdr3_nt: TGCAGTTCTAGTCGGCGAGCAGATACGCAGTATTTT
cdr3_aa: CSSSRRADTQYF

v_call: TRBV12-3/TRBV12-4
d_call: .
j_call: TRBJ1-1
clone_size: .
cdr3_nt: TGTGCCAGCAGTTTAGTCCCCTCGGGGGCAAACACTGAAGCTTTCTTT
cdr3_aa: CASSLVPSGANTEAFF

v_call: TRBV30
d_call: TRBD2
j_call: TRBJ2-5
clone_size: few
cdr3_nt: TGTGCCTGGAGGAGGACTAGCGCGAAAGAGACCCAGTACTTC
cdr3_aa: CAWRRTSAKETQYF

v_call: TRBV12-3/TRBV12-4
d_call: .
j_call: TRBJ2-5
clone_size: .
cdr3_nt: TGTGCCAGCACACAGGGAAAAGAGACCCAGTACTTC
cdr3_aa: CASTQGKETQYF

v_call: TRBV10-3
d_call: .
j_call: TRBJ2-7
clone_size: .
cdr3_nt: TGTGCCATCAGTGACTGGACAGATTACTACGAGCAGTACTTC
cdr3_aa: CAISDWTDYYEQYF

v_call: TRBV12-3/TRBV12-4
d_call: .
j_call: TRBJ2-1
clone_size: .
cdr3_nt: TGTGCCAGCAGTCTAACAGGGTGGGACAATGAGCAGTTCTTC
cdr3_aa: CASSLTGWDNEQFF

v_call: TRBV7-2
d_call: .
j_call: TRBJ2-7
clone_size: many
cdr3_nt: TGTGCCAGCAGCGCTCTGGGCCTTTCCTACGAGCAGTACTTC
cdr3_aa: CASSALGLSYEQYF

v_call: TRBV5-6
d_call: .
j_call: TRBJ1-6
clone_size: many
cdr3_nt: TGTGCCAGCAGCCCCGGGGCCGGGAGGAATTCACCCCTCCACTTT
cdr3_aa: CASSPGAGRNSPLHF

v_call: TRBV9
d_call: TRBD2
j_call: TRBJ2-1
clone_size: .
cdr3_nt: TGTGCCAGCAGCGTAGCTCTAGCGGGCTACTACAATGAGCAGTTCTTC
cdr3_aa: CASSVALAGYYNEQFF

v_call: TRBV5-5
d_call: .
j_call: TRBJ2-5
clone_size: .
cdr3_nt: TGTGCCAGCAGCACCCTGACAGGACAGGAGACCCAGTACTTC
cdr3_aa: CASSTLTGQETQYF

v_call: TRBV6-1
d_call: .
j_call: TRBJ2-1
clone_size: .
cdr3_nt: TGTGCCAGCTTCGGGTCGCTCTCCTACAATGAGCAGTTCTTC
cdr3_aa: CASFGSLSYNEQFF

v_call: TRBV9
d_call: TRBD2
j_call: TRBJ2-1
clone_size: few
cdr3_nt: TGTGCCAGCAGCGCCCGGACTAGCGGGTCTCCCTACAATGAGCAGTTCTTC
cdr3_aa: CASSARTSGSPYNEQFF

v_call: TRBV5-1
d_call: .
j_call: TRBJ2-3
clone_size: many
cdr3_nt: TGCGCCAGCAGCTTGGGGCAGGAGGGCACAGATACGCAGTATTTT
cdr3_aa: CASSLGQEGTDTQYF

v_call: TRBV2
d_call: .
j_call: TRBJ2-3
clone_size: .
cdr3_nt: TGTGCCAGCAACCGAATCAGCACAGATACGCAGTATTTT
cdr3_aa: CASNRISTDTQYF